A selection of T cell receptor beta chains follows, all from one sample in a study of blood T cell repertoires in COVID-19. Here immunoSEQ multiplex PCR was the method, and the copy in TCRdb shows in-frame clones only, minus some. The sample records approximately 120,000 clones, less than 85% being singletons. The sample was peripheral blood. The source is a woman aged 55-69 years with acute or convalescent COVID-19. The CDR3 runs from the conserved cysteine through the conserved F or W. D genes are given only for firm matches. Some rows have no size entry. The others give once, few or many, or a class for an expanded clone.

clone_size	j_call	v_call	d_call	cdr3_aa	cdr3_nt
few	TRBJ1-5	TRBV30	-	CAWRNGQSRDQPQHF	TGTGCCTGGAGAAACGGACAGTCTAGAGATCAGCCCCAGCATTTT
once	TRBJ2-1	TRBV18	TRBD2	CASARGRGHNEQFF	TGTGCCAGCGCCCGAGGGAGGGGCCACAATGAGCAGTTCTTC
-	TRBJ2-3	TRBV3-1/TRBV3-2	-	CASGGGPDTQYF	TGTGCCAGCGGGGGGGGGCCAGATACGCAGTATTTT
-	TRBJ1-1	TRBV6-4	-	CASRATANTEAFF	TGTGCCAGCAGGGCGACAGCGAACACTGAAGCTTTCTTT
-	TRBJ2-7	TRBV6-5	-	CATNGGTAYEQYF	TGTGCCACCAACGGAGGGACAGCCTACGAGCAGTACTTC
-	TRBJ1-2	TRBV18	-	CASSAQGSANYGYTF	TGTGCCAGCTCAGCTCAGGGTTCGGCAAACTATGGCTACACCTTC
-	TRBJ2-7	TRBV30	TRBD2	CAWGKAGGTYEQYF	TGTGCCTGGGGGAAGGCGGGAGGTACCTACGAGCAGTACTTC
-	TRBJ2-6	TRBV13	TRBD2	CASINAGVGANVLTF	TGTGCCAGCATCAACGCGGGGGTTGGGGCCAACGTCCTGACTTTC
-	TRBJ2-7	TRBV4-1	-	CASSHQGGIDEQYF	TGCGCCAGCAGCCACCAGGGGGGTATCGACGAGCAGTACTTC
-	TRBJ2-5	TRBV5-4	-	CASSSRQFAPEAQYF	TGTGCCAGCAGCTCGCGGCAGTTCGCCCCCGAGGCCCAGTACTTC
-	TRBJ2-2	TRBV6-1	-	CASSELRTGELFF	TGTGCCAGCAGTGAACTCAGAACCGGGGAGCTGTTTTTT
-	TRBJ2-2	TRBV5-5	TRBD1	CASSPRGQGLDTGELFF	TGTGCCAGCAGCCCCCGAGGACAGGGTCTGGACACCGGGGAGCTGTTTTTT
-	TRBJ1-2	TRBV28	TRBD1	CASSSAGTGFYGYTF	TGTGCCAGCAGTTCAGCCGGGACAGGGTTCTATGGCTACACCTTC
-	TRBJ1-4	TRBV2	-	CASSDVRSTNEKLFF	TGTGCCAGCAGTGACGTCAGGTCAACTAATGAAAAACTGTTTTTT
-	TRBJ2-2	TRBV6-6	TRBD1	CATRDRDNTGELFF	TGTGCCACCCGGGACAGGGATAACACCGGGGAGCTGTTTTTT
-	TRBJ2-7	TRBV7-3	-	CASRSRGLDSYEQYF	TGTGCCAGCAGGTCCCGAGGGTTGGACTCCTACGAGCAGTACTTC
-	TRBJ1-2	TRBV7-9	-	CASSVVVQDGYTF	TGTGCCAGCAGCGTCGTCGTCCAGGATGGCTACACCTTC
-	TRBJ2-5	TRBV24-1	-	CATSDSTTDQETQYF	TGTGCCACCAGTGATTCTACGACAGATCAAGAGACCCAGTACTTC
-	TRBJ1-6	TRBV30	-	CAWSGAGDHSPLHF	TGTGCCTGGAGTGGTGCGGGTGATCATTCACCCCTCCACTTT
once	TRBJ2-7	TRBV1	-	CTSSPHGGYGQYF	TGCACCAGCAGCCCCCATGGGGGCTACGGGCAGTACTTC
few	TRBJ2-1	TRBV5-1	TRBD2	CASSPGTRLSEQFF	TGCGCCAGCAGCCCCGGGACTAGGCTGAGTGAGCAGTTCTTC
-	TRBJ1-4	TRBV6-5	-	CASRGTTNEKLFF	TGTGCCAGCAGGGGCACAACTAATGAAAAACTGTTTTTT
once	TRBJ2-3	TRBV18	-	CASSPPKGAQYF	TGTGCCAGCTCACCACCGAAGGGAGCGCAGTATTTT
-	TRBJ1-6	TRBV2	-	CASSGTALRSPLHF	TGTGCCAGCAGTGGGACAGCACTTCGGTCACCCCTCCACTTT
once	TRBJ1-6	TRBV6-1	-	CASSEGGSYNSPLHF	TGTGCCAGCAGTGAGGGAGGGAGCTATAATTCACCCCTCCACTTT
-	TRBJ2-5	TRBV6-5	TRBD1	CASSGTDQETQYF	TGTGCCAGCAGCGGGACAGACCAAGAGACCCAGTACTTC
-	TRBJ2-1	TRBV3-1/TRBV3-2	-	CASSQDVRDSSYNEQFF	TGTGCCAGCAGCCAAGATGTCCGAGACAGCTCCTACAATGAGCAGTTCTTC
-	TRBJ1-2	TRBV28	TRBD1	CASRSSGTGIGGYGYTF	TGTGCCAGCAGGTCAAGTGGGACAGGAATCGGCGGCTATGGCTACACCTTC
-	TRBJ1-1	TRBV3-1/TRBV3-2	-	CASSPGHQNTEAFF	TGTGCCAGCAGTCCCGGACACCAGAACACTGAAGCTTTCTTT
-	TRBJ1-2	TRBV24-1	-	CATSDPPRDYGYTF	TGTGCCACCAGTGACCCACCCAGGGACTATGGCTACACCTTC
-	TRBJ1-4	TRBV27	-	CASSLTGRNEKLFF	TGTGCCAGCAGTTTAACAGGGCGGAATGAAAAACTGTTTTTT
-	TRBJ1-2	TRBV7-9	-	CASSPRGRDYGYTF	TGTGCCAGCAGCCCCAGGGGACGGGACTATGGCTACACCTTC
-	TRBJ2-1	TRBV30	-	CAWSGLVSYNEQFF	TGTGCCTGGAGTGGACTAGTCTCCTACAATGAGCAGTTCTTC
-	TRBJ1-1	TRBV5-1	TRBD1	CASSPRQGSENTEAFF	TGCGCCAGCAGCCCCAGACAGGGGTCAGAGAACACTGAAGCTTTCTTT
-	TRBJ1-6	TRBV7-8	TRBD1	CASSLDRINSPLHF	TGTGCCAGCAGTTTGGACAGGATTAATTCACCCCTCCACTTT
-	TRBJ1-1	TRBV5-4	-	CASSLGGLGNTEAFF	TGTGCCAGCAGCTTGGGAGGGTTGGGGAACACTGAAGCTTTCTTT
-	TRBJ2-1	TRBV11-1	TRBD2	CASSLMGGRETEQFF	TGTGCCAGCAGCTTAATGGGAGGGAGGGAGACGGAGCAGTTCTTC
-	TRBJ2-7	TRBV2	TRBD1	CASRGQGAIEQYF	TGTGCCAGCAGGGGACAGGGGGCGATTGAGCAGTACTTC
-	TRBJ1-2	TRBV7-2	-	CASSLYQGSSGYTF	TGTGCCAGCAGCTTATATCAGGGGTCGTCTGGCTACACCTTC
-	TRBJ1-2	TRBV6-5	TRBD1	CASSPDRGAGYTF	TGTGCCAGCAGCCCCGACAGGGGGGCTGGCTACACCTTC